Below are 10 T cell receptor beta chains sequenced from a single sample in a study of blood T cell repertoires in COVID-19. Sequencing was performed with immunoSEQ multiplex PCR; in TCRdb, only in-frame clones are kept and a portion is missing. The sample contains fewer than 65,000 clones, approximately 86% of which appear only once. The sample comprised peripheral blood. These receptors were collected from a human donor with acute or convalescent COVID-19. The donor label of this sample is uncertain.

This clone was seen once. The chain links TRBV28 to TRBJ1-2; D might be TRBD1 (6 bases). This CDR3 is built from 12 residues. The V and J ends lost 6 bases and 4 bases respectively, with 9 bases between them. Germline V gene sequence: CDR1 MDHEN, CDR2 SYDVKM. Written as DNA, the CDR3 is TGTGCCAGCAGGTCGACAGGCTATGGCTACACCTTC. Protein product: CASRSTGYGYTF.

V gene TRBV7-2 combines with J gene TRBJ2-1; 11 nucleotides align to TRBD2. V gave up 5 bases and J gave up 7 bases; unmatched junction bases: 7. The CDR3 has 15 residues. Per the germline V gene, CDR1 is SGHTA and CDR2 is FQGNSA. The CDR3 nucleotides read TGTGCCAGCAGCGTGACTAGCGGGGTTGGAAATGAGCAGTTCTTC. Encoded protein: CASSVTSGVGNEQFF. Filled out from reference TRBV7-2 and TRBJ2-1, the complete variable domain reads GAGVSQSPSNKVTEKGKDVELRCDPISGHTALYWYRQSLGQGLEFLIYFQGNSAPDKSGLPSDRFSAERTGGSVSTLTIQRTQQEDSAVYLCASSVTSGVGNEQFFGPGTRLTVL.

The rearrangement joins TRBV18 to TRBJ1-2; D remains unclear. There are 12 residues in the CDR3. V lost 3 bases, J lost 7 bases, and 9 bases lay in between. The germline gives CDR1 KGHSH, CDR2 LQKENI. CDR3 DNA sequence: TGTGCCAGCTCACCCCGTGCGAGTGGCTACACCTTC. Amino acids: CASSPRASGYTF.

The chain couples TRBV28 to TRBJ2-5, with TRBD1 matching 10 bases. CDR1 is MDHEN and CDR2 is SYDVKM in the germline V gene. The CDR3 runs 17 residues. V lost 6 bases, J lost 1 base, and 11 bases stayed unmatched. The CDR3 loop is CASRPQPGQGFQETQYF. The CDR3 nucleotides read TGTGCCAGCAGACCTCAACCGGGACAGGGGTTCCAAGAGACCCAGTACTTC.

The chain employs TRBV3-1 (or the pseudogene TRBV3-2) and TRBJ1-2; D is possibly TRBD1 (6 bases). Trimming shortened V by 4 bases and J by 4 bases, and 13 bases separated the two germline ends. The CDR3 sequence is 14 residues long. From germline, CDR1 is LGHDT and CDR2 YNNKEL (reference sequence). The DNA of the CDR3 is TGTGCCAGCAGCCCGGACAGCCTTCTCTATGGCTACACCTTC. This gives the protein CASSPDSLLYGYTF.

The CDR3, as DNA: TGTGCCAGCAGCCCGCAACAGGGGGCCTACTACGAGCAGTACTTC. This sequence encodes CASSPQQGAYYEQYF. The rearrangement links TRBV5-6 to TRBJ2-7, with 9 bases matching TRBD1. V was pared by 4 bases and J by 3 bases, with 8 bases of the junction left unmatched. This CDR3 has 15 residues. CDR1 and CDR2 (germline): SGHDT, YYEEEE.

The CDR3 reads CASKRGYGYTF. DNA for the CDR3: TGTGCCAGCAAACGGGGCTATGGCTACACCTTC. The V call is TRBV2, the J call TRBJ1-2; D gene uncertain. Germline V lookup: CDR1 SNHLY, CDR2 FYNNEI. This CDR3 has 11 residues. V lost 7 bases and J 4 bases, leaving 7 bases between the germline ends.

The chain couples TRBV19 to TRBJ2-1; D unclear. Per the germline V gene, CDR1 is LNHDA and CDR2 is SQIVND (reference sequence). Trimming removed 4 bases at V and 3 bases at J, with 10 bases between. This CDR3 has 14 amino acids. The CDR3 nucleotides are TGTGCCAGTAGTAGAACACCAGACTACAATGAGCAGTTCTTC. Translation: CASSRTPDYNEQFF.

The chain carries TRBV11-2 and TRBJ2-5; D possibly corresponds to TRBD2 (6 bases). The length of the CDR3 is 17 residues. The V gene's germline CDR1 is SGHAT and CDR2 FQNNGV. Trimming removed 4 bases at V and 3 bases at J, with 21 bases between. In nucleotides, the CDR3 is TGTGCCAGCAGCTCGATTAAGCGGGTAAAGCGCAAAGAGACCCAGTACTTC. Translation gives CASSSIKRVKRKETQYF.

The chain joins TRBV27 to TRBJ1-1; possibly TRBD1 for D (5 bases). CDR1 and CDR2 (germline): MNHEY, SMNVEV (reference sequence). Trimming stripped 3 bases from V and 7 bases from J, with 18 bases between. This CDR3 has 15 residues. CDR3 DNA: TGTGCCAGCAGTTTTTATAAAGCAGGGAAGAGTGAAGCTTTCTTT. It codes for CASSFYKAGKSEAFF.